This T cell receptor (beta chain) originates from a study of T cells after yellow fever vaccination. Overall study findings and caveats: High-abundance clonotypes from the bulk population could contaminate FACS-sorted repertoires. Although most clonotypes did not, a small share appeared in both CD4 and CD8 compartments.

This clonotype was seen many times. No antigen is known for it. TCRdb ran MiXCR on the 5' RACE reads and lists one entry per CDR3 protein. The data contain hundreds of thousands of distinct CDR3 sequences, approximately 12% of them singletons. V shed 6 bases, J shed 4 bases, and the junction held 9 bases outside the gene matches. The germline gives CDR1 MNHNS, CDR2 SASEGT. This CDR3 contains 15 residues. Sample: PBMCs, taken on the day of the yellow fever booster vaccination. The clonotype was recovered from a man between 25 and 39 years old who received the YFV17D yellow fever vaccine. J is TRBJ2-7 and V is TRBV6-1; the match to TRBD1 covers 10 bases. The CDR3 coding sequence is TGTGCCAGCAGAACCGGGACAGGGGTTTGGTACGAGCAGTACTTC. Amino acid sequence: CASRTGTGVWYEQYF.